The T cell receptor (beta chain) described here comes from a study of cytomegalovirus exposure and HLA in healthy donors. Study observations and caveats: In presence/absence analyses, roughly uniform sequencing depth across donors was assumed.

PCR used 60 Vbeta primers and 13 Jbeta primers. Assay used: immunoSEQ multiplex PCR; TCRdb lists only in-frame clones, some missing. The sample holds about 82,000 clones, about 74% seen once. Comment on this clone: Its specificity is not known.

The CDR3 runs 18 residues. From germline, CDR1 is SGHRS and CDR2 YFSETQ. V lost 3 bases, J lost 3 bases, and 11 bases stayed unmatched. This chain connects TRBV5-1 to TRBJ2-7; 14 nucleotides match TRBD2. The source of this sequence is a woman in her fifties or sixties in good health and CMV-seropositive. Sequenced: PBMCs. CDR3 in DNA: TGCGCCAGCAGCTCGGGACTAGCGGGAGTCGGGACCCTCTACGAGCAGTACTTC. Amino acids: CASSSGLAGVGTLYEQYF.